This TCR beta chain was captured by sequencing in a study of blood T cell repertoires in COVID-19. Looking at the study overall: The samples span acute and convalescent COVID-19 from the United States, Italy and Spain. Sample material is recorded as cDNA or gDNA derived from T cells, B-cell-depleted T cells, or PBMCs.

This CDR3 is 11 amino acids long. Germline CDR1 is SNHLY and CDR2 is FYNNEI. Between the trimmed V and J ends, which lost 5 bases and 6 bases, there was a span of 6 bases. In the source study's methods: Counts of nucleated cells, estimated from reference gene primer amplification, were obtained. This table comes from immunoSEQ multiplex PCR, and its TCRdb copy is limited to in-frame clones, with some not included. That table gives V, J and clone size, and the DNA gave D and trimming. Of approximately 500,000 clones listed, 89% are singletons. Seattle's enrolled individuals joined amid active infection and were then monitored longitudinally.

This chain joins TRBV2 and TRBJ2-3; D remains ambiguous. Sequenced: peripheral blood. The clonotype was recovered from a young man with COVID-19, enrolled during active disease. CDR3 DNA sequence: TGTGCCAGCAGTTCGCAGGATACGCAGTATTTT. Translating it yields CASSSQDTQYF.